This T cell receptor beta chain was sequenced for a study of OX40 agonist ivuxolimab in advanced cancers. The CDR3 consists of 13 residues. V gave up 4 bases and J gave up 7 bases; unmatched junction bases: 6. In germline, CDR1 is SQVTM, CDR2 ANQGSEA. Note on this clone: What it binds is not known.

TCRdb keeps only in-frame clones here, not all; method: immunoSEQ multiplex PCR. The sample has over 20,000 clones, approximately 90% seen once. General study points: Both CD4+ and CD8+ T cell populations in blood had undergone clonal expansion by week 6 at 0.1 to 3.0 mg/kg. Expanded clones were, on average, more numerous in CD8+ T cells than in CD4+. It was also the case that some nonresponders had low normalized T-cell clonal expansion.

The input for sequencing was CD4+ or CD8+ T cells sorted from blood, taken in a trial of the OX40 agonist ivuxolimab. The V gene is TRBV29-1, the J gene TRBJ2-2; 7 bases map to TRBD2. This receptor was identified in an adult with an advanced solid tumor such as melanoma, head and neck, liver or kidney cancer. The CDR3 loop is CSVGGGSSGELFF. Here the CDR3 DNA reads TGCAGCGTTGGGGGAGGGAGCAGCGGGGAGCTGTTTTTT.